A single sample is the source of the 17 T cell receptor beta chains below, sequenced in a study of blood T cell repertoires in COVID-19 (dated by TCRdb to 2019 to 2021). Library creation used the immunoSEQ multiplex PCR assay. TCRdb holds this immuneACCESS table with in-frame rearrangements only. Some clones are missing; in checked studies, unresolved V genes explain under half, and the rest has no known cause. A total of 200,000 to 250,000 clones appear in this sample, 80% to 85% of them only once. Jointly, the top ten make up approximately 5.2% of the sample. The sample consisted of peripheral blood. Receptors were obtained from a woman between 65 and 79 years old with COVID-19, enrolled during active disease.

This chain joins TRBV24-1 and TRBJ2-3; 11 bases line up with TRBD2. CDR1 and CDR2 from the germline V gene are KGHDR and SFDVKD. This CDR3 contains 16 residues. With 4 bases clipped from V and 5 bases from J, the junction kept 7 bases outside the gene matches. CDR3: CATSDPGTSGKDTQYF. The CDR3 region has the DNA TGTGCCACCAGTGACCCTGGGACTAGCGGAAAAGATACGCAGTATTTT.

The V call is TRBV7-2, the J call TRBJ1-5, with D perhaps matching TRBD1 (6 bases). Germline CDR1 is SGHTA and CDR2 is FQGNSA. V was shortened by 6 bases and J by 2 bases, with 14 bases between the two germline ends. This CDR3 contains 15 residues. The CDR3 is CASRAAGDRNQPQHF. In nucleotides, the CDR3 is TGTGCCAGCAGAGCCGCAGGGGACCGCAATCAGCCCCAGCATTTT.

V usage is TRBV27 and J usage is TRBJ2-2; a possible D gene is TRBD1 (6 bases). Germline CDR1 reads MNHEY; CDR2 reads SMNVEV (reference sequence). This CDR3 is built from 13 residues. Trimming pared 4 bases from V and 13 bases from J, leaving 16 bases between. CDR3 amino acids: CASSSHEGGVLFF. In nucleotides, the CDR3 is TGTGCCAGCAGTTCCCATGAAGGGGGAGTGCTGTTTTTT.

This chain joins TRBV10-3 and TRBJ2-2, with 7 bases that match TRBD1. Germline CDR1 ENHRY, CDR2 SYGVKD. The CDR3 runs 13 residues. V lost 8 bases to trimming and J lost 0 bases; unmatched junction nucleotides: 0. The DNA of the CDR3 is TGTGCCATCGGGACAGCGAACACCGGGGAGCTGTTTTTT. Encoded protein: CAIGTANTGELFF.

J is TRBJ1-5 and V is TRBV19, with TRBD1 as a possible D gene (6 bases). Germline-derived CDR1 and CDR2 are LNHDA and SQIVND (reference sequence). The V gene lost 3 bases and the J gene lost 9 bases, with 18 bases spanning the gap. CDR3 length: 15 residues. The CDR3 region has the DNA TGTGCCAGTAGTATTTTACAGGGTGACCTTGGGCCCCAGCATTTT. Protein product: CASSILQGDLGPQHF.

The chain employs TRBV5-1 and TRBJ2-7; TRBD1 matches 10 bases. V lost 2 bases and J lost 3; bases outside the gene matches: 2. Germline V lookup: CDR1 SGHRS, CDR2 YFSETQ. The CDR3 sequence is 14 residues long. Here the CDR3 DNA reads TGCGCCAGCAGCTTCGGACAGGGGGTCTACGAGCAGTACTTC. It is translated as CASSFGQGVYEQYF.

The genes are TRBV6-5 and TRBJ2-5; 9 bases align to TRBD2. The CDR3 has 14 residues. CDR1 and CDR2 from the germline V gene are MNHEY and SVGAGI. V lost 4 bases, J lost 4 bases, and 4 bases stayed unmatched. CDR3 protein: CASSSASGIETQYF. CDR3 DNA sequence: TGTGCCAGCAGTTCAGCTAGCGGGATAGAGACCCAGTACTTC.

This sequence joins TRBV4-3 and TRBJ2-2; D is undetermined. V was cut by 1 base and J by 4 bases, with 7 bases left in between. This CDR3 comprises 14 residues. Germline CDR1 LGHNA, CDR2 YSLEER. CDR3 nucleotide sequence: TGCGCCAGCAGCCAAGGATACTCCACCGGGGAGCTGTTTTTT. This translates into CASSQGYSTGELFF.

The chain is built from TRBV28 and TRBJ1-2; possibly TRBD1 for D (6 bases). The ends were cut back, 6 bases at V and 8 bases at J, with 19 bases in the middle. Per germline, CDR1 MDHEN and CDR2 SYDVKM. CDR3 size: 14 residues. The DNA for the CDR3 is TGTGCCAGCAGGACAGGTGGTGGGGCACCCGGCTACACCTTC. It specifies CASRTGGGAPGYTF.

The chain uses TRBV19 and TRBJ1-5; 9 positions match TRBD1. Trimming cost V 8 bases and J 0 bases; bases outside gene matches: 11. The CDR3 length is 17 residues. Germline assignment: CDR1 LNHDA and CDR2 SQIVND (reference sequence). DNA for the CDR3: TGTGCCAGTCACCCCCGGGACAGGGCCAATAGCAATCAGCCCCAGCATTTT. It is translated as CASHPRDRANSNQPQHF.

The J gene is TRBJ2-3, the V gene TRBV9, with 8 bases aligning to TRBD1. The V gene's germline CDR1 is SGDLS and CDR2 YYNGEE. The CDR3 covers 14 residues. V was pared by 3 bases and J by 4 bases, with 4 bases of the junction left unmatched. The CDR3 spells CASSEDRAADTQYF. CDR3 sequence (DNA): TGTGCCAGCAGCGAGGACAGGGCGGCAGATACGCAGTATTTT.

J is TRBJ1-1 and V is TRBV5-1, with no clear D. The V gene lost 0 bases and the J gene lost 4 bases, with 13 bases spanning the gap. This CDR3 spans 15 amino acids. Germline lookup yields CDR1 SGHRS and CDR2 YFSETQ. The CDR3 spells CASSLAADLGTEAFF. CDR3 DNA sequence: TGCGCCAGCAGCTTGGCGGCAGACTTGGGCACTGAAGCTTTCTTT. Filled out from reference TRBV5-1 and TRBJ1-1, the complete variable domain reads KAGVTQTPRYLIKTRGQQVTLSCSPISGHRSVSWYQQTPGQGLQFLFEYFSETQRNKGNFPGRFSGRQFSNSRSEMNVSTLELGDSALYLCASSLAADLGTEAFFGQGTRLTVV.

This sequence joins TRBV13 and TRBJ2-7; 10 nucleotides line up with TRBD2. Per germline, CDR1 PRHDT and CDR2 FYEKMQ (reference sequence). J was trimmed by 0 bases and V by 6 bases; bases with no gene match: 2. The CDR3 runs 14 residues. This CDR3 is CASRSSGSSYEQYF. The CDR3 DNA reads TGTGCCAGCAGATCTAGCGGGAGCTCCTACGAGCAGTACTTC.

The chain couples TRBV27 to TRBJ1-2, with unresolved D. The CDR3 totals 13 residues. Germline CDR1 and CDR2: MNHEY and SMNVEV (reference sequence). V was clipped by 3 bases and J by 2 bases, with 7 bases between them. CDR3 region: CASSFHRNYGYTF. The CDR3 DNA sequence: TGTGCCAGCAGTTTCCACAGAAACTATGGCTACACCTTC.

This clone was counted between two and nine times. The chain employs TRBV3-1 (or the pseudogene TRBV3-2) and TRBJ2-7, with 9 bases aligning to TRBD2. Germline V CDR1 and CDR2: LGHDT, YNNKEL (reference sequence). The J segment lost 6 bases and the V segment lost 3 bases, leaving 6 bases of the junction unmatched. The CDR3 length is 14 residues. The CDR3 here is CASSQGTSYTEQYF. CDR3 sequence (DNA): TGTGCCAGCAGCCAGGGGACTAGCTACACCGAGCAGTACTTC.

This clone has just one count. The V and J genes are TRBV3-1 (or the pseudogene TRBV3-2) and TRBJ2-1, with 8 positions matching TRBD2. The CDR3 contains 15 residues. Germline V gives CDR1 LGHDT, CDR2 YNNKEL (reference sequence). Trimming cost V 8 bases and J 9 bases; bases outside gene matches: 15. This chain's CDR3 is CASEGREALGREQFF. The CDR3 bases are TGTGCCAGCGAGGGGCGGGAGGCCTTAGGGCGTGAGCAGTTCTTC.

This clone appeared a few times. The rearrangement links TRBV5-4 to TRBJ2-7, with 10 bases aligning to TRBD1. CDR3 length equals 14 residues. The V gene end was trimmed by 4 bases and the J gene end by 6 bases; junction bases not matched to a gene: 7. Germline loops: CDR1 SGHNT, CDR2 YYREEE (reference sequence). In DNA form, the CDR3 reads TGTGCCAGCAGCCTACGGGACAGGGGCACCGAGCAGTACTTC. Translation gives CASSLRDRGTEQYF.